The present entry profiles one T cell receptor beta chain with its context. This sample is part of a study of blood T cell repertoires in COVID-19. Across the study: T cells, B-cell-depleted T cells, or PBMCs supplied cDNA or gDNA.

Germline trimming cut 7 bases from V and 6 bases from J; bases unmatched to any gene: 7. Germline lookup yields CDR1 SGHRS and CDR2 YFSETQ. This CDR3 contains 15 residues. Here immunoSEQ multiplex PCR was the method, and the copy in TCRdb shows in-frame clones only, minus some. Here the sample spans 100,000 to 110,000 clones, approximately 86% being singletons. The origin of this receptor is a human donor in a cohort sampled during active COVID-19. This chain uses TRBV5-1 with TRBJ2-2; 12 nucleotides match TRBD2. The material sequenced was peripheral blood. The DNA of the CDR3 is TGCGCCAGCTGTCTAGCGGGAGGGCAGGCCGGGGAGCTGTTTTTT. Residues: CASCLAGGQAGELFF.